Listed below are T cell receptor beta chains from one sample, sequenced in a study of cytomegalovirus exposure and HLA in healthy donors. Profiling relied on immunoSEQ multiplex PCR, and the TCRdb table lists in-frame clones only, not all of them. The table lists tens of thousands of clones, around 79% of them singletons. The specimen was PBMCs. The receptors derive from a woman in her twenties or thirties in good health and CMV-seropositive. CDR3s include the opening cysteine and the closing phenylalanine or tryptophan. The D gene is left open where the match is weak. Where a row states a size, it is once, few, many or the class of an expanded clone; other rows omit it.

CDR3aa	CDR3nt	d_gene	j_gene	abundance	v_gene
CASNEVPYEQYF	TGTGCCAGCAACGAGGTCCCCTACGAGCAGTACTTC	.	TRBJ2-7	few	TRBV6-6
CASSDVAGGPDNEQFF	TGTGCCAGCAGCGACGTAGCGGGAGGGCCTGACAATGAGCAGTTCTTC	TRBD2	TRBJ2-1	.	TRBV13
CASGLGGNTGELFF	TGTGCCAGCGGCCTAGGGGGTAACACCGGGGAGCTGTTTTTT	.	TRBJ2-2	.	TRBV2
CASSRDAASSYEQYF	TGCGCCAGCAGTCGAGACGCGGCCAGTTCCTACGAGCAGTACTTC	.	TRBJ2-7	once	TRBV10-1
CASSYKGPPEKLFF	TGTGCCAGCAGTTACAAGGGGCCCCCTGAAAAACTGTTTTTT	.	TRBJ1-4	.	TRBV6-5
CASSPGTGGRQPQHF	TGTGCCAGCTCACCAGGGACAGGGGGCCGTCAGCCCCAGCATTTT	TRBD1	TRBJ1-5	.	TRBV18
CASSQEGTGVGTGELFF	TGTGCCAGCAGCCAAGAGGGGACAGGGGTGGGCACCGGGGAGCTGTTTTTT	TRBD1	TRBJ2-2	.	TRBV4-2
CASSLRDRWEGGYTF	TGTGCCAGCAGTTTAAGGGACAGGTGGGAGGGGGGCTACACCTTC	TRBD1	TRBJ1-2	.	TRBV28
CASSLSGTSQETQYF	TGCGCCAGCAGCTTATCCGGGACTTCTCAAGAGACCCAGTACTTC	.	TRBJ2-5	.	TRBV5-1
CASSYPTGGNTEAFF	TGTGCCAGCAGCTACCCGACAGGGGGAAACACTGAAGCTTTCTTT	TRBD1	TRBJ1-1	.	TRBV5-6